The following is a TCR beta chain sequence with its context. Its antigen is not known. CDR1 is KGHSH, CDR2 LQKENI, per germline. This CDR3 is 13 amino acids long. Trimming took 3 bases from V and 3 from J, leaving 8 bases between them. This sample is drawn from a study of Ad26.COV2.S vaccination and SARS-CoV-2 variants. Study background: Donor got 5x10^10 or 1x10^11 viral particles of Ad26.COV2.S.

TCRdb keeps only in-frame clones here, not all; method: immunoSEQ multiplex PCR. The repertoire holds about 680,000 clones, with approximately 88% as singletons. Findings and caveats of the study: A substantial breadth of spike-specific CD8+ and CD4+ T cell responses after vaccination has been reported.

Treatment reported: some 20 received Ad26.COV2.S at low or high dose, single or two shots; 5 received placebo; per-sample allocation not given. Samples were taken on day 63 after the first vaccine or placebo injection. Based in Boston, the donor was an adult of 18-55 years. This rearrangement joins TRBV18 to TRBJ1-2; no clear D gene. The sequencing here drew on peripheral blood, taken in a trial of Ad26.COV2.S vaccine versus placebo. The TCR originated in a person between 18 and 59 years old who received the Ad26.COV2.S COVID-19 vaccine or a placebo. CDR3 bases: TGTGCCAGCTCACCTTTGGAGGACTATGGCTACACCTTC. Amino acids: CASSPLEDYGYTF.